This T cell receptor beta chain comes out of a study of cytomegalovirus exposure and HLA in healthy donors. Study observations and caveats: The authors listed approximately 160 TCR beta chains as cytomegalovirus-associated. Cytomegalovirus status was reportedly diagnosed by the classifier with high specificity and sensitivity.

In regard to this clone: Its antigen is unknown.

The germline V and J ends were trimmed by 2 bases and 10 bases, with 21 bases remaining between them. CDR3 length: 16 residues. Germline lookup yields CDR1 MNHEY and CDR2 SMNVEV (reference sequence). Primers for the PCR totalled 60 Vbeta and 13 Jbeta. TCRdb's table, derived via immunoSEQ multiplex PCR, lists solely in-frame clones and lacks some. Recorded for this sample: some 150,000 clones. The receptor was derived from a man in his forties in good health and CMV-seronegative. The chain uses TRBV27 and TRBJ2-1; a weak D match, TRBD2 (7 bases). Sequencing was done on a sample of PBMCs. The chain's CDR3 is CASSLEVGGGAKEQFF. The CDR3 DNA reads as TGTGCCAGCAGTTTAGAGGTCGGAGGGGGGGCAAAAGAGCAGTTCTTC.